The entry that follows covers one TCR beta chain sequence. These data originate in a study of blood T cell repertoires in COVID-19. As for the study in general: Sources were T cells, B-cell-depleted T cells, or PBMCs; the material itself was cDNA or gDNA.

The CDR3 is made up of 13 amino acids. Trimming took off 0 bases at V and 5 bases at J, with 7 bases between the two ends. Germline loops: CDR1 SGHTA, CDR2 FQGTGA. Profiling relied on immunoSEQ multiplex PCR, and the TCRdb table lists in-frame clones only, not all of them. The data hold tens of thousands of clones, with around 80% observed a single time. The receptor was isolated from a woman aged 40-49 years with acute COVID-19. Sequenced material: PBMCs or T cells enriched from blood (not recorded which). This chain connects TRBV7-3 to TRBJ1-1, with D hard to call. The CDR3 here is CASSLTPRTEAFF. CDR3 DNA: TGTGCCAGCAGCTTAACCCCGAGGACTGAAGCTTTCTTT.